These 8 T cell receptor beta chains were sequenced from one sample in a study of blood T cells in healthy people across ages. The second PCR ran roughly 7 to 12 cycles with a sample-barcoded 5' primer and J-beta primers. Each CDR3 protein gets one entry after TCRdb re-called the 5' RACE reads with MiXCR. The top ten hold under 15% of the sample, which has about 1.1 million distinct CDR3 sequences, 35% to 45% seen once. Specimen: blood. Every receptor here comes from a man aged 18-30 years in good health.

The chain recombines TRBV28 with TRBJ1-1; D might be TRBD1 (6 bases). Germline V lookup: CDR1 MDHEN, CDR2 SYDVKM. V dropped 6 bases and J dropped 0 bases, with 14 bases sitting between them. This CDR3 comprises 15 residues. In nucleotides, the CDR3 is TGTGCCAGCAGCCCCGCCGGACAGATGAACACTGAAGCTTTCTTT. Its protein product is CASSPAGQMNTEAFF.

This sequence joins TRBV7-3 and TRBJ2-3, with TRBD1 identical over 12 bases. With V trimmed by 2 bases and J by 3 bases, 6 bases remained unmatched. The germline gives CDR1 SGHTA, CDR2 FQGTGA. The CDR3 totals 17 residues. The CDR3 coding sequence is TGTGCCAGCAGCTTACTGGGACAGGGGGCGAGGACAGATACGCAGTATTTT. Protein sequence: CASSLLGQGARTDTQYF.

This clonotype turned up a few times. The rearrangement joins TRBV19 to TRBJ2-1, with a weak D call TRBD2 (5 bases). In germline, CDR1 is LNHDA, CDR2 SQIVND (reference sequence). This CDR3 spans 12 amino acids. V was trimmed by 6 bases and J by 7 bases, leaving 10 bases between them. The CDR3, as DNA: TGTGCCAGTAGCTCTAGCTGGAATGAGCAGTTCTTC. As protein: CASSSSWNEQFF. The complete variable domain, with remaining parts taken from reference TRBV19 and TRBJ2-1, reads DGGITQSPKYLFRKEGQNVTLSCEQNLNHDAMYWYRQDPGQGLRLIYYSQIVNDFQKGDIAEGYSVSREKKESFPLTVTSAQKNPTAFYLCASSSSWNEQFFGPGTRLTVL.

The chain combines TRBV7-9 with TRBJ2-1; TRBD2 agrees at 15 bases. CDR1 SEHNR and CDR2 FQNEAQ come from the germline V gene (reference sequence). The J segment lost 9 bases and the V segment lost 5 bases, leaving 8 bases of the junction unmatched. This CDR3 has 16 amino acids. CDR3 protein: CASSLGLAGGYGEQFF. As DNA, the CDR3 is TGTGCCAGCAGCCTCGGACTAGCGGGGGGGTACGGTGAGCAGTTCTTC. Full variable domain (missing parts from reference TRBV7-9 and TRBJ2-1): DTGVSQNPRHKITKRGQNVTFRCDPISEHNRLYWYRQTLGQGPEFLTYFQNEAQLEKSRLLSDRFSAERPKGSFSTLEIQRTEQGDSAMYLCASSLGLAGGYGEQFFGPGTRLTVL.

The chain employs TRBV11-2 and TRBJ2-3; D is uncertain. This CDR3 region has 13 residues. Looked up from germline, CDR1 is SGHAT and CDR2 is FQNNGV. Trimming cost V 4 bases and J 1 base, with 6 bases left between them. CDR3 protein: CASSSRRTDTQYF. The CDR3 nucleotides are TGTGCCAGCAGCTCAAGGCGCACAGATACGCAGTATTTT.

CDR3 nucleotide sequence: TGCAGCGTTGGGGGTCTCGTCGGGCAAGAGACCCAGTACTTC. It translates to CSVGGLVGQETQYF. The rearrangement joins TRBV29-1 to TRBJ2-4; unclear D gene. Gene TRBJ2-5 matches the end of the DNA better, so the J call may be wrong. This CDR3 is built from 14 residues. Germline-derived CDR1 and CDR2 are SQVTM and ANQGSEA.

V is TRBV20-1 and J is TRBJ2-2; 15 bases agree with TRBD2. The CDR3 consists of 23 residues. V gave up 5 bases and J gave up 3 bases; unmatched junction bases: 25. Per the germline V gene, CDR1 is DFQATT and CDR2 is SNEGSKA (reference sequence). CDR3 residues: CSAERDFNPGTSGGTYYTGELFF. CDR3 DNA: TGCAGTGCTGAGAGAGACTTCAATCCAGGGACTAGCGGGGGGACTTACTACACCGGGGAGCTGTTTTTT.

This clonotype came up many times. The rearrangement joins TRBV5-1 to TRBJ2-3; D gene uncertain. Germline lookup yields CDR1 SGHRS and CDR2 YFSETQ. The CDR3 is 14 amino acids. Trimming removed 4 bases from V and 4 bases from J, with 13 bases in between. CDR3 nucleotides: TGCGCCAGCAGCATAGGACCAGCCCCAGATACGCAGTATTTT. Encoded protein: CASSIGPAPDTQYF.